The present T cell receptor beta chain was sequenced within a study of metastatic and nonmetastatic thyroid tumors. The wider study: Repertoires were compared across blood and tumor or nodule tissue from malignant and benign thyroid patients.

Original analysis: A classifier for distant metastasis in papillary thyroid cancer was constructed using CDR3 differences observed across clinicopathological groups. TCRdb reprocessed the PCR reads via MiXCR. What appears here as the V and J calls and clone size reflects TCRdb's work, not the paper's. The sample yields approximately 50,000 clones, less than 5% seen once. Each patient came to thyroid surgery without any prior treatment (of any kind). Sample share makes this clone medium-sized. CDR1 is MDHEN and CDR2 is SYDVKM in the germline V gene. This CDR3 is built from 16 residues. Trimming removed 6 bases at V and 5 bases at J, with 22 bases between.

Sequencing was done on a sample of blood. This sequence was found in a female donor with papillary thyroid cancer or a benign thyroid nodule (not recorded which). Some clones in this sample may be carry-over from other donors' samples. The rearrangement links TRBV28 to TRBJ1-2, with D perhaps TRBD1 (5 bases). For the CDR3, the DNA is TGTGCCAGCAGGACTCCTGTCAGGGCATTCTTTTATGGCTACACCTTC. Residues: CASRTPVRAFFYGYTF.